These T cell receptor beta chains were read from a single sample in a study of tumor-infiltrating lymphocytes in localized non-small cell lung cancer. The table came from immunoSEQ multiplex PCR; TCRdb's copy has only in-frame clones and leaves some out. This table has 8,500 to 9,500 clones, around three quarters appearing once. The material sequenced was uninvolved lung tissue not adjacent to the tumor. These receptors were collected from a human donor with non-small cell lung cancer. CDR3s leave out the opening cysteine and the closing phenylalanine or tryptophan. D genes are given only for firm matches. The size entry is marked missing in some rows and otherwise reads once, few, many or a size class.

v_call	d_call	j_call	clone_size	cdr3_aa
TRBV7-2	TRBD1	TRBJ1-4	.	ASSLAAGGNEKLF
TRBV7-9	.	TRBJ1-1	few	ASSLQMNTEAF
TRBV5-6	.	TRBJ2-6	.	ASSSDYSGANVLT
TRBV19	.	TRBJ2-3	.	ASSKQGTGRITQY
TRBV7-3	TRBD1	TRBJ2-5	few	ASSPGGTVRRETQY
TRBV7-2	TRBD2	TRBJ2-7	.	ASLGLAGPYEQY
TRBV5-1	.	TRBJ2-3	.	ASSVTGTDTQY
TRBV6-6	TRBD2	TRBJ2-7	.	ASSPQRGAYEQY
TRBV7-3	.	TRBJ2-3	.	ASSLFGADTQY
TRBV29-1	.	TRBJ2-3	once	SVVGGATDTQY
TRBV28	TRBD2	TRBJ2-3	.	ASSLFGGSLDTQY
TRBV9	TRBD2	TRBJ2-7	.	ASSEEPGLGDYEQY
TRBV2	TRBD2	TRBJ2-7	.	ASSRASGRNEQY
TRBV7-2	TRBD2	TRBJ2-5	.	ASRPGGVETQY
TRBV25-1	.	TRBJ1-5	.	ASSESRTDSNQPQH
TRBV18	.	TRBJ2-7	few	ASSGTLNSYEQY
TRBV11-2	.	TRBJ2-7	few	ASSLPVVDEQY
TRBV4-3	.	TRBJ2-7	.	ASSQVYGAARF
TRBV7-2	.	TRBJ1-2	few	ASSLNRASGEVYT
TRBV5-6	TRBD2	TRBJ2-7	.	ASSPPGRANEQY
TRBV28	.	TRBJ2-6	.	ASSTEGAGANVLT
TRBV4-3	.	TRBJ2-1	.	ASSSRAGNEQF
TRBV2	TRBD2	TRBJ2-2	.	ASTGLAGTGELF
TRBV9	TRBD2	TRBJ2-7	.	ASSVAPSLAGEYEQY
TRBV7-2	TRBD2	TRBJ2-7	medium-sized	ASSKRLAGDRRY
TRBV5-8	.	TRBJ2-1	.	ASSFALQGEQF
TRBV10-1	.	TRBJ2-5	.	ASSERGQETQY
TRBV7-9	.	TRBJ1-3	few	ASSLNVGNTIY
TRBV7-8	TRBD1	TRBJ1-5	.	ASSWDRGNQPQH
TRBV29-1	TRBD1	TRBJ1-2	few	SVRQGGAYGYT
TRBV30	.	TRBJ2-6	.	ACGTGSSGANVLT
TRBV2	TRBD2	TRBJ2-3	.	ASSMGLPPDTQY
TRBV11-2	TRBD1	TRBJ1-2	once	ASSLGTGGSYT
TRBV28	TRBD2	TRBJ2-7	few	ASSPGLAPYEQY
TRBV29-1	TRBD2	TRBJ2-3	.	SVNGLAGNTDTQY
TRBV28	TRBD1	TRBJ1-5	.	ASRDGPRPGQGRYSNQPQH
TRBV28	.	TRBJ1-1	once	ASRIRDSINTEAF
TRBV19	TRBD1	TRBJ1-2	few	ASSMGTAYEGYT
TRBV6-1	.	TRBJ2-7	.	ASRTTISLTDEQY
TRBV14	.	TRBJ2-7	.	ASSRYVGGSYEQY
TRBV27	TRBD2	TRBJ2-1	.	ASSLGGRGGNEQF
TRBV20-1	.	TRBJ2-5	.	SARHQETQY
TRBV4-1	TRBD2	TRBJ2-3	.	ASSQGGAGGGTDTQY
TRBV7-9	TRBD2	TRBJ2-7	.	ASSQGLAYEQY
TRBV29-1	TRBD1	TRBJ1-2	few	SASRGTGNNYGYT
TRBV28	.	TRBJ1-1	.	ASSLGGGEEAF
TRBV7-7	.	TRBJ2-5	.	ASSLGQLQETQY
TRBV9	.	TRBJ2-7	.	ASSVGGRSTEQY
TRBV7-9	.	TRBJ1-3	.	ASSDSGSGNTIY
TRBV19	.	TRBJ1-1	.	ASIRQTEAF
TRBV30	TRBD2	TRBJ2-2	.	AWRLGGSIAGELF
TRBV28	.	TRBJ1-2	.	ASSPAQVGDYGYT
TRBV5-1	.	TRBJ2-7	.	ASSLAAGAGTYEQY
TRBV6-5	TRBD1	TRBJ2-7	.	ASSYSIGTEYEQY
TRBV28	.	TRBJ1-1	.	ASARLGQSEAF
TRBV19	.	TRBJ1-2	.	ASSTRGPTANYGYT
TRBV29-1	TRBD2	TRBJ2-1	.	SVPGTSGSFNEQF
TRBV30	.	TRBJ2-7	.	AWNNGQGSNEQY
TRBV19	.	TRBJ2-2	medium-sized	ASRIGGTGELF
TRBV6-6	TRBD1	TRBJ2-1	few	ASSATGTGYYNEQF